The 21 T cell receptor beta chains given below trace back to one sample, sequenced in a study of blood T cells in healthy people across ages. Then a second PCR, running about 7 to 11 cycles, was carried out with a sample-barcoded 5' primer and a J-beta primer mix. TCRdb re-called the 5' RACE reads with MiXCR, one entry per CDR3 protein. The sample includes about 1.8 million distinct CDR3 sequences, roughly 50% of them seen just once. Sequencing was carried out using blood. These receptors all stem from a woman in her 40s in good health.

The chain couples TRBV28 to TRBJ2-5, with 7 bases fitting TRBD1. From germline, CDR1 is MDHEN and CDR2 SYDVKM. The CDR3 covers 17 residues. V was clipped by 6 bases and J by 1 base; unmatched bases: 14. The CDR3 reads CASRITDRDGGQETQYF. The DNA for the CDR3 is TGTGCCAGCAGAATAACCGACAGGGATGGGGGCCAAGAGACCCAGTACTTC. Based on the CDR3 plus reference TRBV28 and TRBJ2-5, the full variable domain is DVKVTQSSRYLVKRTGEKVFLECVQDMDHENMFWYRQDPGLGLRLIYFSYDVKMKEKGDIPEGYSVSREKKERFSLILESASTNQTSMYLCASRITDRDGGQETQYFGPGTRLLVL.

The chain links TRBV5-1 to TRBJ2-5; D is possibly TRBD1 (5 bases). V gave up 4 bases and J gave up 5 bases, with 18 bases separating them. Germline V gene data show CDR1 as SGHRS and CDR2 as YFSETQ. This CDR3 has 15 residues. CDR3 sequence: CASSQEPNSGETQYF. The DNA for the CDR3 is TGCGCCAGCAGCCAAGAACCTAATTCAGGGGAGACCCAGTACTTC.

This clonotype has more than one count but fewer than ten. This rearrangement joins TRBV18 to TRBJ2-7; 11 nucleotides match TRBD1. The CDR3 runs 15 residues. V was pared by 3 bases and J by 4 bases, with 5 bases of the junction left unmatched. Germline-derived CDR1 and CDR2 are KGHSH and LQKENI. CDR3 in amino acids: CASSPSGTGGYEQYF. CDR3 sequence (DNA): TGTGCCAGCTCACCCTCCGGGACAGGGGGATACGAGCAGTACTTC.

On this clonotype: A much larger clone differs from this one at a single base, so this may be a read error. The chain is built from TRBV7-2 and TRBJ2-1; D perhaps matches TRBD1 (5 bases). The germline V gene encodes CDR1 SGHTA and CDR2 FQGNSA. There are 14 residues in the CDR3. The CDR3 region has the DNA TGTGCCGGCAGCCAGGGTCGGTCCTACAATGAGCAGTTCTTC. As protein: CAGSQGRSYNEQFF.

This rearrangement joins TRBV20-1 to TRBJ1-4; TRBD1 matches 7 bases. V lost 2 bases to trimming and J lost 5 bases; unmatched junction nucleotides: 8. CDR1 is DFQATT and CDR2 is SNEGSKA in the germline V gene (reference sequence). CDR3 length: 15 amino acids. The CDR3, as DNA: TGCAGTGCTAGAAACCCGGGACAGACCAATGAAAAACTGTTTTTT. Translated, it gives CSARNPGQTNEKLFF.

Many counts were recorded for this clonotype. This chain uses TRBV5-1 with TRBJ2-3; 7 bases are a match to TRBD2. V was clipped by 1 base and J by 9 bases; unmatched bases: 2. The CDR3 runs to 12 residues. Looked up from germline, CDR1 is SGHRS and CDR2 is YFSETQ. CDR3 nucleotides: TGCGCCAGCAGCTTGAACGGGGGGACGCAGTATTTT. Translating it yields CASSLNGGTQYF.

V usage is TRBV6-2 or TRBV6-3 and J usage is TRBJ2-5, with 8 bases identical to TRBD1. V lost 7 bases to trimming and J lost 1 base; unmatched junction nucleotides: 2. Germline V gene lookup returns CDR1 MNHEY and CDR2 SVGEGT. This CDR3 contains 13 residues. CDR3 amino acids: CASKTGVQETQYF. DNA for the CDR3: TGTGCCAGCAAGACAGGGGTCCAAGAGACCCAGTACTTC.

The chain joins TRBV27 to TRBJ2-7; the match to TRBD1 covers 8 bases. V dropped 9 bases and J dropped 7; count of bases not matched to a gene: 14. The CDR3 length is 14 residues. CDR1 and CDR2 from the germline V gene are MNHEY and SMNVEV (reference sequence). The CDR3 DNA reads TGTGCCAGTGGGAGACAGGGGAAATTGAAGGAGCAGTACTTC. Protein sequence: CASGRQGKLKEQYF.

The rearrangement uses TRBV5-1 and TRBJ2-5; D unclear. The CDR3 extends over 14 amino acids. Trimming left V 4 bases short and J 2 bases short, with 12 bases between. Germline V gene sequence: CDR1 SGHRS, CDR2 YFSETQ. This chain's CDR3 is CASSVITVQETQYF. CDR3 DNA sequence: TGCGCCAGCAGCGTCATTACAGTACAAGAGACCCAGTACTTC.

The chain links TRBV9 to TRBJ2-2, with D uncertain. The germline V and J ends were trimmed by 2 bases and 6 bases, with 5 bases remaining between them. This CDR3 has 12 residues. Germline loops: CDR1 SGDLS, CDR2 YYNGEE. This chain's CDR3 is CASSVRAGELFF. The DNA for the CDR3 is TGTGCCAGCAGCGTTAGGGCCGGGGAGCTGTTTTTT.

The chain links TRBV6-2 or TRBV6-3 to TRBJ1-5; TRBD1 is a possible D gene (6 bases). The CDR3 is made up of 13 amino acids. The germline gives CDR1 MNHEY, CDR2 SVGEGT. The V gene lost 11 bases and the J gene lost 4 bases, with 15 bases spanning the gap. The CDR3 nucleotides read TGTGCCGGCCGCAACAGGGAGAATCAGCCCCAGCATTTT. It codes for CAGRNRENQPQHF.

Details on this clonotype: Relative to the germline gene, one junction end is altered; a read error may explain this. The chain couples TRBV20-1 to TRBJ2-3, with 8 bases fitting TRBD2. From germline, CDR1 is DFQATT and CDR2 SNEGSKA (reference sequence). The CDR3 totals 14 residues. CDR3 nucleotide sequence: TGTAGTGCTGAAGCGGGGGTGTGGGAAGATACGCAGTATTTT. Its protein product is CSAEAGVWEDTQYF.

The chain employs TRBV20-1 and TRBJ2-7; 7 bases map to TRBD1. The J segment lost 1 base and the V segment lost 2 bases, leaving 8 bases of the junction unmatched. The CDR3 spans 15 residues. Germline CDR1 and CDR2: DFQATT and SNEGSKA (reference sequence). The CDR3 region has the DNA TGCAGTGCTAGACTTTCGGACAGGCCTTCCTACGAGCAGTACTTC. This sequence encodes CSARLSDRPSYEQYF.

This chain links TRBV15 with TRBJ2-3, with a possible D match to TRBD2 (6 bases). This CDR3 has 15 amino acids. V dropped 0 bases and J dropped 8 bases, with 15 bases sitting between them. Germline CDR1 LNHNV, CDR2 YYDKDF (reference sequence). CDR3 residues: CATSRDLEGFGTQYF. CDR3 DNA: TGTGCCACCAGCAGAGATTTGGAGGGTTTCGGTACGCAGTATTTT.

This clonotype was detected a few times. V and J are TRBV5-1 and TRBJ2-3; D might be TRBD1 (6 bases). The CDR3 has 14 amino acids. From germline, CDR1 is SGHRS and CDR2 YFSETQ. Trimming left V 4 bases short and J 4 bases short, with 13 bases between. The DNA for the CDR3 is TGCGCCAGCAGCCGAGAAGGGGGATCAGATACGCAGTATTTT. This codes for CASSREGGSDTQYF.

This clonotype was seen more than once but under ten times. The chain has TRBV2 and TRBJ1-2; D perhaps matches TRBD1 (6 bases). Trimming stripped 8 bases from V and 8 bases from J, with 12 bases between. This CDR3 has 11 residues. The germline CDR1 and CDR2 sequences are SNHLY and FYNNEI. The CDR3 DNA reads TGTGCCAGCGGGGGGGCTGCCGGCTACACCTTC. It is translated as CASGGAAGYTF.

On this clonotype itself: Mismatch with germline at one junction end may stem from a read error. V and J are TRBV5-1 and TRBJ2-3, with 11 bases identical to TRBD2. The CDR3 extends over 16 amino acids. Germline V gene data show CDR1 as SGHRS and CDR2 as YFSETQ. In DNA, the CDR3 is TGCGCCAGCAGCTTAGGACAGGGACTAGCGGCAGATGCGCAGTATTTT. Translated, it gives CASSLGQGLAADAQYF.

The V and J genes are TRBV5-1 and TRBJ2-7, with 9 bases that match TRBD1. The CDR3 runs 15 residues. J lost 3 bases, V lost 5 bases, and 9 bases had no gene match. Germline assignment: CDR1 SGHRS and CDR2 YFSETQ. As DNA, the CDR3 is TGCGCCAGCAGACCGGACAGGGGCATGGACTACGAGCAGTACTTC. This translates into CASRPDRGMDYEQYF.

A few counts support this clonotype. CDR3 nucleotides: TGTGCCAGCAGTTCAGCCGGGACAGGGTCCCGACGGGAGACCCAGTACTTC. Encoded protein: CASSSAGTGSRRETQYF. The genes are TRBV6-2 or TRBV6-3 and TRBJ2-5; 9 bases are a match to TRBD1. Germline CDR1 is MNHEY and CDR2 is SVGEGT. The CDR3 extends over 17 amino acids. Unmatched junction bases numbered 14, after V lost 4 bases and J lost 5 bases.

In this sample, this clonotype turned up a few times. The chain recombines TRBV11-2 with TRBJ2-7; D gene uncertain. With 5 bases removed from V and 3 bases from J, the gap between germline ends came to 11 bases. CDR1 is SGHAT, CDR2 FQNNGV, per germline. This CDR3 has 13 residues. The CDR3 DNA sequence: TGTGCCAGCAGCCGCCTTACCGGCTACGAGCAGTACTTC. Residues: CASSRLTGYEQYF.

This clonotype was observed a handful of times. V gene TRBV7-2 combines with J gene TRBJ2-7; D is tentatively TRBD1 or TRBD2 (5 bases each). CDR1 is SGHTA, CDR2 FQGNSA, per germline. The V end lost 3 bases, the J end lost 2 bases, and 17 bases lay between the germline ends. The CDR3 is 16 residues long. The CDR3 DNA sequence: TGTGCCAGCAGCTTGGGACGGGCGGGTCCCCCCTACGAGCAGTACTTC. This gives the protein CASSLGRAGPPYEQYF.